This passage covers 27 T cell receptor beta chains from one sample sequenced in a study of response to subunit inactivated influenza vaccine. TCRdb processed the RT-PCR reads anew with MiXCR; each CDR3 protein has one entry. The sample lists about 570,000 distinct CDR3 sequences; over 9% were seen once. These data were also filed under a second study, of T cells expressing NK-cell markers. That source reports: 5'RACE template switching built TCR beta cDNA with unique molecular identifiers.

Sequencing used PBMCs from blood, obtained on the day of vaccination. These receptors were collected from a man in his forties or fifties who received an inactivated influenza vaccine.

The V gene is TRBV5-1, the J gene TRBJ2-7; the D gene is possibly TRBD2 (7 bases). Germline CDR1 and CDR2: SGHRS and YFSETQ. Trimming cost V 3 bases and J 4 bases, with 17 bases left between them. The CDR3 consists of 15 residues. The CDR3, as DNA: TGCGCCAGCAGCTCCGCGGGCGGGGGCCTTTACGAGCAGTACTTC. Its translation: CASSSAGGGLYEQYF.

This clonotype was recorded a few times. The rearrangement joins TRBV25-1 to TRBJ2-5, with 11 bases that match TRBD2. Germline V CDR1 and CDR2: MGHDK, SYGVNS. The CDR3 is 16 residues long. Unmatched junction bases numbered 6, after V lost 2 bases and J lost 4 bases. DNA for the CDR3: TGTGCCAGCAGTGAACAAAGACTAGCGGGGTTAGAGACCCAGTACTTC. Translating it yields CASSEQRLAGLETQYF.

The sample holds a few counts of this clonotype. This sequence joins TRBV7-9 and TRBJ2-3; weak D call: TRBD2 (6 bases). In germline, CDR1 is SEHNR, CDR2 FQNEAQ (reference sequence). Trimming removed 6 bases from V and 2 bases from J, with 12 bases in between. There are 14 residues in the CDR3. CDR3 nucleotides: TGTGCCAGCAGTTACAGCGGGTTCACAGATACGCAGTATTTT. This sequence encodes CASSYSGFTDTQYF. Full variable domain (remainder filled in from reference TRBV7-9 and TRBJ2-3): DTGVSQNPRHKITKRGQNVTFRCDPISEHNRLYWYRQTLGQGPEFLTYFQNEAQLEKSRLLSDRFSAERPKGSFSTLEIQRTEQGDSAMYLCASSYSGFTDTQYFGPGTRLTVL.

This clonotype was seen ten or more times. The chain recombines TRBV5-1 with TRBJ2-1, with D maybe TRBD1 (6 bases). Trimming took 4 bases from V and 8 from J, leaving 10 bases between them. The CDR3 runs to 12 residues. Germline CDR1 SGHRS, CDR2 YFSETQ. The CDR3 is CASSQQGYEQFF. The CDR3 nucleotides read TGCGCCAGCAGCCAACAGGGATATGAGCAGTTCTTC.

In its sample, this clonotype was seen a few times. The chain joins TRBV30 to TRBJ1-6; D remains unclear. The CDR3 is made up of 13 amino acids. Germline lookup yields CDR1 GTSNPN and CDR2 SVGIG (reference sequence). Trimming took off 7 bases at V and 0 bases at J, with 7 bases between the two ends. This chain's CDR3 is CAYHSSYNSPLHF. CDR3 bases: TGTGCCTACCATAGCTCCTATAATTCACCCCTCCACTTT.

J is TRBJ1-1 and V is TRBV15, with no clear D. V lost 6 bases to trimming and J lost 0 bases, with 2 bases between them. Germline CDR1 is LNHNV and CDR2 is YYDKDF (reference sequence). The CDR3 length is 11 residues. The CDR3 DNA reads as TGTGCCACCAGTATGAACACTGAAGCTTTCTTT. This gives the protein CATSMNTEAFF.

In its sample, this clonotype was seen a few times. The V gene is TRBV18, the J gene TRBJ2-5, with a possible D match to TRBD2 (6 bases). This CDR3 contains 13 residues. The germline V gene encodes CDR1 KGHSH and CDR2 LQKENI. Trimming pared 0 bases from V and 9 bases from J, leaving 11 bases between. This CDR3 is CASSPPEIAAQYF. The DNA for the CDR3 is TGTGCCAGCTCACCACCAGAAATAGCGGCCCAGTACTTC. The whole variable domain, remainder taken from reference TRBV18 and TRBJ2-5, is NAGVMQNPRHLVRRRGQEARLRCSPMKGHSHVYWYRQLPEEGLKFMVYLQKENIIDESGMPKERFSAEFPKEGPSILRIQQVVRGDSAAYFCASSPPEIAAQYFGPGTRLLVL.

V is TRBV7-3 and J is TRBJ2-6; D uncertain. V was cut by 5 bases and J by 2 bases, with 10 bases left in between. There are 15 residues in the CDR3. Germline V gives CDR1 SGHTA, CDR2 FQGTGA. CDR3 loop: CASSPTGTGANVLTF. The CDR3 DNA reads TGTGCCAGCAGCCCAACCGGAACTGGGGCCAACGTCCTGACTTTC.

The chain links TRBV4-3 to TRBJ2-5; D might be TRBD1 (6 bases). Per germline, CDR1 LGHNA and CDR2 YSLEER. With 0 bases removed from V and 1 base from J, the gap between germline ends came to 12 bases. There are 16 residues in the CDR3. The CDR3 here is CASSQEDRTLQETQYF. In DNA form, the CDR3 reads TGCGCCAGCAGCCAAGAAGACAGGACACTCCAAGAGACCCAGTACTTC.

The chain carries TRBV19 and TRBJ2-7; TRBD1 is a possible D gene (5 bases). Deletions cut 4 bases from V and 2 bases from J, with 9 bases between. The CDR3 has 13 residues. Per the germline V gene, CDR1 is LNHDA and CDR2 is SQIVND (reference sequence). CDR3 sequence: CASSTTVAYEQYF. The CDR3 coding sequence is TGTGCCAGTAGTACGACAGTAGCCTACGAGCAGTACTTC.

This clonotype was seen more than once but under ten times. V is TRBV6-5 and J is TRBJ2-1; D unresolved. The germline V gene has CDR1 MNHEY and CDR2 SVGAGI. Trimming took off 2 bases at V and 6 bases at J, with 11 bases between the two ends. The CDR3 is 14 residues long. The CDR3 is CASSYGPPSNEQFF. The CDR3 DNA is TGTGCCAGCAGTTACGGGCCCCCCAGCAATGAGCAGTTCTTC.

The chain combines TRBV28 with TRBJ1-5; D remains unclear. The germline V and J ends were trimmed by 5 bases and 6 bases, with 14 bases remaining between them. Looked up from germline, CDR1 is MDHEN and CDR2 is SYDVKM. The CDR3 has 14 residues. CDR3 DNA: TGTGCCAGCAGTATCCCCCCGGGCGGTCAGCCCCAGCATTTT. Protein sequence: CASSIPPGGQPQHF.

This clonotype was detected a few times. CDR3 region: CASSLDSAGAYNEQFF. In DNA, the CDR3 is TGCGCCAGCAGCTTGGACTCGGCGGGAGCCTACAATGAGCAGTTCTTC. The J gene is TRBJ2-1, the V gene TRBV5-1; TRBD2 matches at 7 bases. Trimming cost V 0 bases and J 2 bases; bases outside gene matches: 5. The CDR3 spans 16 residues. Germline V gene sequence: CDR1 SGHRS, CDR2 YFSETQ.

This clonotype occurred a few times. V is TRBV7-8 and J is TRBJ1-1; weak D call: TRBD1 (5 bases). Germline V gene sequence: CDR1 SGHVS, CDR2 FQNEAQ. V was pared by 0 bases and J by 0 bases, with 14 bases between. The CDR3 covers 17 residues. CDR3 amino acids: CASSLAGTGIMNTEAFF. Here the CDR3 DNA reads TGTGCCAGCAGCTTAGCTGGTACAGGTATAATGAACACTGAAGCTTTCTTT. The whole variable domain, filled in from reference TRBV7-8 and TRBJ1-1, reads GAGVSQSPRYKVAKRGQDVALRCDPISGHVSLFWYQQALGQGPEFLTYFQNEAQLDKSGLPSDRFFAERPEGSVSTLKIQRTQQEDSAVYLCASSLAGTGIMNTEAFFGQGTRLTVV.

This clonotype appeared a single time. V and J are TRBV9 and TRBJ2-5; the D gene is possibly TRBD2 (7 bases). The CDR3 loop spans 12 amino acids. The germline gives CDR1 SGDLS, CDR2 YYNGEE. V was pared by 10 bases and J by 2 bases, with 12 bases between. The CDR3 DNA is TGTGCCGGCGGGGGCTTTCAAGAGACCCAGTACTTC. The encoded protein is CAGGGFQETQYF. Based on the CDR3 plus reference TRBV9 and TRBJ2-5, the full variable domain is DSGVTQTPKHLITATGQRVTLRCSPRSGDLSVYWYQQSLDQGLQFLIQYYNGEERAKGNILERFSAQQFPDLHSELNLSSLELGDSALYFCAGGGFQETQYFGPGTRLLVL.

J is TRBJ2-2 and V is TRBV10-3, with 15 nucleotides matching TRBD2. J lost 2 bases, V lost 6 bases, and 7 bases had no gene match. Per the germline V gene, CDR1 is ENHRY and CDR2 is SYGVKD. This CDR3 region has 18 residues. CDR3 nucleotide sequence: TGTGCCATCAGGCGCTGGACTAGCGGGGGGGTTAACACCGGGGAGCTGTTTTTT. Translating gives CAIRRWTSGGVNTGELFF.

The chain links TRBV28 to TRBJ2-6; 15 nucleotides match TRBD2. Germline values: CDR1 MDHEN, CDR2 SYDVKM. The junction had 8 bases not matched to a gene; V was cut back by 6 bases and J by 2 bases. The CDR3 has 19 amino acids. This CDR3 is CASRWTSGGAVPGANVLTF. CDR3 sequence (DNA): TGTGCCAGCAGATGGACTAGCGGGGGGGCGGTCCCTGGGGCCAACGTCCTGACTTTC. Filled out from reference TRBV28 and TRBJ2-6, the complete variable domain reads DVKVTQSSRYLVKRTGEKVFLECVQDMDHENMFWYRQDPGLGLRLIYFSYDVKMKEKGDIPEGYSVSREKKERFSLILESASTNQTSMYLCASRWTSGGAVPGANVLTFGAGSRLTVL.

V gene TRBV5-1 combines with J gene TRBJ2-4; TRBD1 agrees at 11 bases. Germline loops: CDR1 SGHRS, CDR2 YFSETQ. V was clipped by 4 bases and J by 8 bases; unmatched bases: 5. CDR3 length: 14 amino acids. The CDR3 is CASSPGTGGDIQYF. CDR3 sequence (DNA): TGCGCCAGCAGCCCAGGGACAGGGGGAGACATTCAGTACTTC.

The chain recombines TRBV10-3 with TRBJ2-3; no definite D call. CDR3 length equals 16 residues. Trimming took off 0 bases at V and 4 bases at J, with 14 bases between the two ends. Germline V gene sequence: CDR1 ENHRY, CDR2 SYGVKD. This CDR3 reads CAISESAAPLSDTQYF. CDR3 sequence (DNA): TGTGCCATCAGTGAGTCAGCCGCCCCCTTATCAGATACGCAGTATTTT.

The sample holds a few counts of this clonotype. The chain joins TRBV19 to TRBJ2-7; D possibly corresponds to TRBD2 (6 bases). This CDR3 contains 16 residues. Germline CDR1 is LNHDA and CDR2 is SQIVND (reference sequence). V was pared by 6 bases and J by 4 bases, with 22 bases between. In DNA, the CDR3 is TGTGCCAGTAGACGGAGGGGTAGGGGAGAAATTTACGAGCAGTACTTC. Residues: CASRRRGRGEIYEQYF.

J is TRBJ2-7 and V is TRBV28, with 7 bases matching TRBD1. This CDR3 region has 15 residues. V shed 3 bases and J 2 bases; nucleotides not matched to a gene: 7. Germline V lookup: CDR1 MDHEN, CDR2 SYDVKM. CDR3 nucleotide sequence: TGTGCCAGCAGTTTCTCTACAGGGGCTACCTACGAGCAGTACTTC. This sequence encodes CASSFSTGATYEQYF.

The chain carries TRBV6-2 or TRBV6-3 and TRBJ1-5, with a tentative D call TRBD1 (5 bases). The V and J ends lost 2 bases and 4 bases respectively, with 9 bases between them. This CDR3 is built from 14 residues. Germline assignment: CDR1 MNHEY and CDR2 SVGEGT. The CDR3 DNA reads TGTGCCAGCAGTTACGGGGGTCCTAATCAGCCCCAGCATTTT. It is translated as CASSYGGPNQPQHF.

This clonotype has at least ten counts. The chain recombines TRBV12-3 or TRBV12-4 with TRBJ2-7; D not resolved. Trimming cost V 5 bases and J 3 bases, with 8 bases left between them. The CDR3 loop spans 12 amino acids. The CDR3 sequence: CASSQVIYEQYF. CDR3 sequence (DNA): TGTGCCAGCAGTCAGGTGATCTACGAGCAGTACTTC.

This clonotype was seen ten or more times. This chain connects TRBV7-8 to TRBJ2-1; D is perhaps TRBD2 (6 bases). The germline V and J ends were trimmed by 3 bases and 4 bases, with 13 bases remaining between them. The CDR3 sequence is 15 residues long. The germline CDR1 and CDR2 sequences are SGHVS and FQNEAQ. As DNA, the CDR3 is TGTGCCAGCAGCTTGGGCGGCGGGATGTACAATGAGCAGTTCTTC. Its translation is CASSLGGGMYNEQFF.

This clonotype was seen at least ten times. The J gene is TRBJ1-1, the V gene TRBV5-1, with D possibly TRBD1 on 5 matching bases. CDR1 is SGHRS and CDR2 is YFSETQ in the germline V gene. The CDR3 extends over 14 amino acids. V lost 4 bases and J lost 0, with 10 bases in between. CDR3 sequence: CASSPAGMNTEAFF. The CDR3 DNA sequence: TGCGCCAGCAGCCCGGCAGGGATGAACACTGAAGCTTTCTTT. Together with reference TRBV5-1 and TRBJ1-1, the CDR3 gives the full variable domain: KAGVTQTPRYLIKTRGQQVTLSCSPISGHRSVSWYQQTPGQGLQFLFEYFSETQRNKGNFPGRFSGRQFSNSRSEMNVSTLELGDSALYLCASSPAGMNTEAFFGQGTRLTVV.

The chain employs TRBV9 and TRBJ1-3; D is possibly TRBD1 (5 bases). Deletions cut 3 bases from V and 0 bases from J, with 16 bases between. This CDR3 is built from 17 residues. Germline CDR1 reads SGDLS; CDR2 reads YYNGEE. CDR3 nucleotides: TGTGCCAGCAGCGCCGTCAGACAGACACTCTCTGGAAACACCATATATTTT. This sequence encodes CASSAVRQTLSGNTIYF. The full variable domain, completed using reference TRBV9 and TRBJ1-3, is DSGVTQTPKHLITATGQRVTLRCSPRSGDLSVYWYQQSLDQGLQFLIQYYNGEERAKGNILERFSAQQFPDLHSELNLSSLELGDSALYFCASSAVRQTLSGNTIYFGEGSWLTVV.

This clonotype appeared many times. The rearrangement uses TRBV7-2 and TRBJ1-2; D ambiguous. The V end was cut by 1 base, the J end by 5 bases, with 11 bases between. The CDR3 has 14 amino acids. Germline values: CDR1 SGHTA, CDR2 FQGNSA. CDR3 DNA sequence: TGTGCCAGCAGCTTAGATAGGACGACATATGGCTACACCTTC. Its translation is CASSLDRTTYGYTF.